This T cell receptor (beta chain) was sequenced in a study of blood T cell repertoires in COVID-19. The CDR3 is made up of 16 amino acids. Unmatched junction bases numbered 10, after V lost 2 bases and J lost 4 bases. Germline lookup yields CDR1 MGHRA and CDR2 YSYEKL. The protocol was immunoSEQ multiplex PCR, while the TCRdb copy is restricted to in-frame clones and leaves out a portion. The sample carries 80,000 to 100,000 clones, approximately 81% recorded once. Sequenced material: peripheral blood. The TCR originated in a man aged 60 to 75 with acute or convalescent COVID-19. This chain links TRBV4-1 with TRBJ1-2, with 7 bases that match TRBD1. Here the CDR3 reads CASSQTGQVAFYGYTF. DNA for the CDR3: TGCGCCAGCAGCCAAACAGGACAGGTAGCATTCTATGGCTACACCTTC.